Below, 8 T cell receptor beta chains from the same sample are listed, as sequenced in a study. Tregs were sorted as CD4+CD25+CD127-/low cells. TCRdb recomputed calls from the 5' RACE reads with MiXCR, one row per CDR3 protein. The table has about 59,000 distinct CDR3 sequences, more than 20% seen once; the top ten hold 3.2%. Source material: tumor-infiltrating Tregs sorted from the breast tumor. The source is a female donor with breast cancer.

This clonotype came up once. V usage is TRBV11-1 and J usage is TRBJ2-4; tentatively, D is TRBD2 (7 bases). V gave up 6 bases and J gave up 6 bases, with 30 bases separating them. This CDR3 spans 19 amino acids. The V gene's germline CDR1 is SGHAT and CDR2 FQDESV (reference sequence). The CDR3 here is CASRADVGGPGGRRNIQYF. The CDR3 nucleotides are TGTGCCAGCAGGGCCGATGTGGGGGGACCCGGGGGGCGAAGAAACATTCAGTACTTC.

CDR3 DNA: TGTGCCTGGCGCGGAGCAATGAACAATGAGCAGTTCTTC. This gives the protein CAWRGAMNNEQFF. The chain carries TRBV30 and TRBJ2-1; no reliable D call. This CDR3 region has 13 residues. Germline lookup yields CDR1 GTSNPN and CDR2 SVGIG (reference sequence). Trimming took 5 bases from V and 5 from J, leaving 13 bases between them.

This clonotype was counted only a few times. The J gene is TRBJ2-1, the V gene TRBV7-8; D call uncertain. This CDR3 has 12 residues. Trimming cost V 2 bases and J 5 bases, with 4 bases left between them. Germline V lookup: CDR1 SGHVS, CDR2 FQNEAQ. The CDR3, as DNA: TGTGCCAGCAGCTTACCAAACAATGAGCAGTTCTTC. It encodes CASSLPNNEQFF.

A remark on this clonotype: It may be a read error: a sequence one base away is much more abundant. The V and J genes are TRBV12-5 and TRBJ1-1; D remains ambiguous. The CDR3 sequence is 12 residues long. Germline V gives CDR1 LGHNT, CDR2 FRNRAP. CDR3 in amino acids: CASGLQHTGAFF. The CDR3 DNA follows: TGTGCTAGTGGTTTACAGCACACTGGAGCTTTCTTT.

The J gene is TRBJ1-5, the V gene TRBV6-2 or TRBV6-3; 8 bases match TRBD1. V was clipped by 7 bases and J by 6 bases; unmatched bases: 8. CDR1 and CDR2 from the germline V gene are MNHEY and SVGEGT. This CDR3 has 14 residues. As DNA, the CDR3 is TGTGCCAGCAAACCGACAGGGGAGGCTCAGCCCCAGCATTTT. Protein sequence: CASKPTGEAQPQHF.

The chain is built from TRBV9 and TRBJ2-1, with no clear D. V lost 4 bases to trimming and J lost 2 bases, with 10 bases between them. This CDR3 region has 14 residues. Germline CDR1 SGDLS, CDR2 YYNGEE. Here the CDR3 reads CASSLRPPYNEQFF. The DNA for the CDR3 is TGTGCCAGCAGCTTACGACCCCCCTACAATGAGCAGTTCTTC.

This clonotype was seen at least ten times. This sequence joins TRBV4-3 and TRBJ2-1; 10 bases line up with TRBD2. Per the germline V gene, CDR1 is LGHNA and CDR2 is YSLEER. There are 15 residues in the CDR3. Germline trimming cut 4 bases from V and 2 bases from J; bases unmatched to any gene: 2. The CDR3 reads CASSPAGGTYNEQFF. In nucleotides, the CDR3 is TGCGCCAGCAGCCCAGCGGGAGGGACCTACAATGAGCAGTTCTTC.

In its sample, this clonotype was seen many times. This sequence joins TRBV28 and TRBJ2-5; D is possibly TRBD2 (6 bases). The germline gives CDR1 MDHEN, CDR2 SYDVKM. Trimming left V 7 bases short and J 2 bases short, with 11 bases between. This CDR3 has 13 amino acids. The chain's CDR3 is CASMLAEQETQYF. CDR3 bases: TGTGCCAGCATGTTAGCGGAGCAAGAGACCCAGTACTTC.